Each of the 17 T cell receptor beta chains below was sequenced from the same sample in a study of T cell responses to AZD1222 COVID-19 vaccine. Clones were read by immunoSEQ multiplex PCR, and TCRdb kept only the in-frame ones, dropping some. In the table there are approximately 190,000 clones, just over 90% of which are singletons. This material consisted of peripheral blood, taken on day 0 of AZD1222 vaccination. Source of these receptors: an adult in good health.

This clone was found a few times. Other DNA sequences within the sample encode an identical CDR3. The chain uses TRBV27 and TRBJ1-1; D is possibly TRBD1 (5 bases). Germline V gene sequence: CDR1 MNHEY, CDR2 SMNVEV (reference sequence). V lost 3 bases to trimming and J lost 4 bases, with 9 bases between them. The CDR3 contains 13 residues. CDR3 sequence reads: CASSFRGGTEAFF. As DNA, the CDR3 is TGTGCCAGCAGTTTTAGGGGAGGCACTGAAGCTTTCTTT.

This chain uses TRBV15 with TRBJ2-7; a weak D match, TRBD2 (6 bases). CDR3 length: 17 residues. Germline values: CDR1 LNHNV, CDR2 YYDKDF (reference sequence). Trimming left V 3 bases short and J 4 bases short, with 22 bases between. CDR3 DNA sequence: TGTGCCACCAGCAGTTCTACCGGGAGCGGAAGACCGTACGAGCAGTACTTC. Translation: CATSSSTGSGRPYEQYF.

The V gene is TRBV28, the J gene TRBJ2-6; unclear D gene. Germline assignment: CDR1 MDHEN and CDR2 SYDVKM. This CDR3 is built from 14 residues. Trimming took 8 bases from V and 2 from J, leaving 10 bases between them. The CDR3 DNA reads TGTGCCAGCCTCACGGCAGCTGGGGCCAACGTCCTGACTTTC. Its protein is CASLTAAGANVLTF.

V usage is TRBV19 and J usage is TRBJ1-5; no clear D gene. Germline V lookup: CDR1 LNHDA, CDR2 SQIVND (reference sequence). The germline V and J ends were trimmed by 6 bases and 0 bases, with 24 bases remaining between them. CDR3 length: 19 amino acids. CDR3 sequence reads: CASRDSRGPDLYSNQPQHF. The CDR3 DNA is TGTGCCAGTAGGGATAGCCGTGGACCGGACCTTTATAGCAATCAGCCCCAGCATTTT.

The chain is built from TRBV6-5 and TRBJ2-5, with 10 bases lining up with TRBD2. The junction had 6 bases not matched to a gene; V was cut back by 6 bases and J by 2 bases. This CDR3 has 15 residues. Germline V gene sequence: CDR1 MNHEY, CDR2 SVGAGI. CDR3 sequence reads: CASSLGLAAQETQYF. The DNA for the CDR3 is TGTGCCAGCAGCTTAGGACTAGCGGCACAAGAGACCCAGTACTTC.

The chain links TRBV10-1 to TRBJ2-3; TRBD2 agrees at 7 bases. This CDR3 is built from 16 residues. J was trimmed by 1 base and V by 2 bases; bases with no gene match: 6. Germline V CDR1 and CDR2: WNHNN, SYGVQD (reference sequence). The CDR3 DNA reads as TGCGCCAGCAGTGAGATGGGCGGGAGAGGCACAGATACGCAGTATTTT. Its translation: CASSEMGGRGTDTQYF.

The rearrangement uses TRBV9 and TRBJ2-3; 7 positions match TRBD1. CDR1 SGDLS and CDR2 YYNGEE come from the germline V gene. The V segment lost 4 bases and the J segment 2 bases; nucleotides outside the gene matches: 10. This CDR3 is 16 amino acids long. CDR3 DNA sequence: TGTGCCAGCAGCACGCGACAGGGCCTTGACACAGATACGCAGTATTTT. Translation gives CASSTRQGLDTDTQYF. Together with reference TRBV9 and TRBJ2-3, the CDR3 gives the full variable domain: DSGVTQTPKHLITATGQRVTLRCSPRSGDLSVYWYQQSLDQGLQFLIQYYNGEERAKGNILERFSAQQFPDLHSELNLSSLELGDSALYFCASSTRQGLDTDTQYFGPGTRLTVL.

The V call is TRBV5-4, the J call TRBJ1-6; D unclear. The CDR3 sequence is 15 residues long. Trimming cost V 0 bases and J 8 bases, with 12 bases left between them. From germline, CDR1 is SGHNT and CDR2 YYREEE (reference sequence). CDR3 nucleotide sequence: TGTGCCAGCAGCTTGGGAGGGCAGGTAGATTCACCCCTCCACTTT. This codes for CASSLGGQVDSPLHF.

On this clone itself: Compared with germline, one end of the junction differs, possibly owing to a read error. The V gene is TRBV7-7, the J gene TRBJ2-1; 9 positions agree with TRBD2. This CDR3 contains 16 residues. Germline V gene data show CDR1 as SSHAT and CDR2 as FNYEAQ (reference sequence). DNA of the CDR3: TGTGCTAGCAGCAAAAGCGACAGCGGGGGGCACAATGAGCAGTTCTTC. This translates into CASSKSDSGGHNEQFF. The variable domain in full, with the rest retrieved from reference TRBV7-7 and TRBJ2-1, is GAGVSQSPRYKVTKRGQDVTLRCDPISSHATLYWYQQALGQGPEFLTYFNYEAQPDKSGLPSDRFSAERPEGSISTLTIQRTEQRDSAMYRCASSKSDSGGHNEQFFGPGTRLTVL.

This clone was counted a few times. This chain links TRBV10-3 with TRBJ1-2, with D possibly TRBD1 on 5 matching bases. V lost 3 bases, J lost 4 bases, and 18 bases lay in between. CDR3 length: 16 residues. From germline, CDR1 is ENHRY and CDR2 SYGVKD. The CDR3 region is CAISDLASRGGYGYTF. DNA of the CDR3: TGTGCCATCAGTGATTTGGCCTCTCGGGGGGGCTATGGCTACACCTTC.

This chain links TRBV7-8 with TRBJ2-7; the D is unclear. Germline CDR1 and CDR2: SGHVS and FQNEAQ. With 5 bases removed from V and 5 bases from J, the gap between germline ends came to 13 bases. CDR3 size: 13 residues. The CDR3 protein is CASSPPPEDEQYF. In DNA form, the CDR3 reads TGTGCCAGCAGCCCCCCGCCCGAGGACGAGCAGTACTTC.

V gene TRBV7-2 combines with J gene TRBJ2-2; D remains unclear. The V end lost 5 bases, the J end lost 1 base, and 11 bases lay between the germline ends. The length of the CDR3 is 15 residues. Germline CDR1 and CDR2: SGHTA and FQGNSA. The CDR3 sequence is CASSPARGNTGELFF. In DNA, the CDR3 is TGTGCCAGCAGCCCCGCCCGAGGGAACACCGGGGAGCTGTTTTTT.

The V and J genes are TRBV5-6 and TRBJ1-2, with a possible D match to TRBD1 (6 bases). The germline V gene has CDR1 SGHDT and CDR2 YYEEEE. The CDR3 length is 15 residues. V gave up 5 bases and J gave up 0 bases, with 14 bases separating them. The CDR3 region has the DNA TGTGCCAGCAGTACCCCGGGGGCGACTAACTATGGCTACACCTTC. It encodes CASSTPGATNYGYTF.

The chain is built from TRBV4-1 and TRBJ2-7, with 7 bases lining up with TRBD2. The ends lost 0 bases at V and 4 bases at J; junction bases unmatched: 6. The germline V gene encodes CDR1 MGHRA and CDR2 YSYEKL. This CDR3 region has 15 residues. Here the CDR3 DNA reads TGCGCCAGCAGCCAAGATATGACGGGGGGATACGAGCAGTACTTC. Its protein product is CASSQDMTGGYEQYF.

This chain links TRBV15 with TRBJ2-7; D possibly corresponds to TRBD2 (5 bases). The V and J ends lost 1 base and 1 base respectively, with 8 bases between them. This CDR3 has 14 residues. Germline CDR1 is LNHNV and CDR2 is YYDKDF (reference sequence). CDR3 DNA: TGTGCCACCAGCAGAGGGGGAGAGTCCTACGAGCAGTACTTC. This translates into CATSRGGESYEQYF.

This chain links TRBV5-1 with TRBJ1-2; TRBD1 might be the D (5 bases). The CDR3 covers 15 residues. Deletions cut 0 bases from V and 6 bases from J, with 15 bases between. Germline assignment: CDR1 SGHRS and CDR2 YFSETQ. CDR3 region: CASSLEGPLGNGYTF. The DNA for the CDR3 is TGCGCCAGCAGCTTGGAGGGGCCTCTAGGGAATGGCTACACCTTC.

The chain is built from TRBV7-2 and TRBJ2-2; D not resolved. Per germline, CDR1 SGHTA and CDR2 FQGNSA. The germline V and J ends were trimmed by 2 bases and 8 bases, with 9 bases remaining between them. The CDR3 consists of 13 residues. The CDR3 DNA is TGTGCCAGCAGCTTAAGACACGGAGGGGAGCTGTTTTTT. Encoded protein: CASSLRHGGELFF. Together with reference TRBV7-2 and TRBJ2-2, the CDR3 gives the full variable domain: GAGVSQSPSNKVTEKGKDVELRCDPISGHTALYWYRQSLGQGLEFLIYFQGNSAPDKSGLPSDRFSAERTGGSVSTLTIQRTQQEDSAVYLCASSLRHGGELFFGEGSRLTVL.